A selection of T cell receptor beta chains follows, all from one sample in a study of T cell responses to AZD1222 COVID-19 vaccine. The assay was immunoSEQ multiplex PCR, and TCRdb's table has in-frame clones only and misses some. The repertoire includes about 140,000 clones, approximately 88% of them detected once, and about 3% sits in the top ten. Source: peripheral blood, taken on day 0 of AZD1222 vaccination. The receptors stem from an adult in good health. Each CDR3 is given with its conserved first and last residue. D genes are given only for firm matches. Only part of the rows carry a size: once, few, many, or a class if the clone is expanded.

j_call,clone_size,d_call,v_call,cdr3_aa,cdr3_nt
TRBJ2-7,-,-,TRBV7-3,CASSRTHTEEQVLYEQYF,TGTGCCAGCAGCCGAACCCATACGGAGGAGCAGGTCCTCTACGAGCAGTACTTC
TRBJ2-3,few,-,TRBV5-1,CASSLVVRGTDTQYF,TGCGCCAGCAGCTTGGTCGTCAGGGGAACAGATACGCAGTATTTT
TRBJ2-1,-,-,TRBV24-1,CATSDPRDIFHNEQFF,TGTGCCACCAGTGATCCACGGGACATCTTCCACAATGAGCAGTTCTTC
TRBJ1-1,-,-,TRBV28,CASSFEGDTEAFF,TGTGCCAGCAGTTTTGAGGGGGACACTGAAGCTTTCTTT
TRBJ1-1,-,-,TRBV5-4,CASRLNRESTEAFF,TGTGCCAGCAGGCTCAACAGGGAGAGCACTGAAGCTTTCTTT
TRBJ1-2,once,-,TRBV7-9,CASSLAAVIRGYTF,TGTGCCAGCAGCTTAGCTGCGGTTATACGGGGCTACACCTTC
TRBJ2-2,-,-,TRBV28,CASSSRLGAQIGTGELFF,TGTGCCAGCAGTTCCCGCCTTGGGGCCCAGATTGGAACCGGGGAGCTGTTTTTT
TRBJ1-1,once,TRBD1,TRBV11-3,CASSSGTGTEAFF,TGTGCCAGCAGCTCTGGGACAGGCACTGAAGCTTTCTTT
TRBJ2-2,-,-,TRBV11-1,CASSLAPNTGELFF,TGTGCCAGCAGCTTAGCGCCGAACACCGGGGAGCTGTTTTTT
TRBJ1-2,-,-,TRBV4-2,CASSHRGEGGDSYGYTF,TGTGCCAGCAGCCACCGAGGGGAGGGGGGAGATAGCTATGGCTACACCTTC
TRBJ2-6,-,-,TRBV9,CASSVAGTGANVLTF,TGTGCCAGCAGCGTAGCGGGTACTGGGGCCAACGTCCTGACTTTC
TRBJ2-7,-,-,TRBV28,CASSFSSVVQVTRPKYEQYF,TGTGCCAGCAGTTTTTCAAGTGTTGTCCAGGTTACAAGACCAAAATACGAGCAGTACTTC
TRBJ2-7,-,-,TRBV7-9,CASSGAGDEQYF,TGTGCCAGCAGCGGCGCAGGGGACGAGCAGTACTTC
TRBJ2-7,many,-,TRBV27,CASGGGMRSREQYF,TGTGCCAGCGGGGGCGGGATGCGTTCTCGCGAGCAGTACTTC
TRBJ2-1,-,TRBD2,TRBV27,CASSLWEGSYNEQFF,TGTGCCAGCAGTTTGTGGGAGGGCTCCTACAATGAGCAGTTCTTC
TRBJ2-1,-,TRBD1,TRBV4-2,CASSQFTGGREQFF,TGTGCCAGCAGCCAATTTACAGGGGGCAGAGAGCAGTTCTTC
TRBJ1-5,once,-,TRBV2,CASSESLGRPQHF,TGTGCCAGCAGTGAAAGCTTGGGGCGACCCCAGCATTTT
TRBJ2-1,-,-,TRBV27,CASSSGLPKNEQFF,TGTGCCAGCAGCTCCGGACTTCCGAAAAATGAGCAGTTCTTC
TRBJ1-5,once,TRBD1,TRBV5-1,CASSLGGGQGRQPQHF,TGCGCCAGCAGCTTGGGCGGCGGACAGGGCCGTCAGCCCCAGCATTTT
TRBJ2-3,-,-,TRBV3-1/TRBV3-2,CASSQAWGRDTQYF,TGTGCCAGCAGCCAAGCGTGGGGGCGAGATACGCAGTATTTT
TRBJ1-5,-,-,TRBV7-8,CASSFGGAINQPQHF,TGTGCCAGCAGCTTTGGTGGGGCCATCAATCAGCCCCAGCATTTT
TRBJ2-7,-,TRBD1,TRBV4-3,CASSPTWTGAYEQYF,TGCGCCAGCAGCCCTACCTGGACAGGGGCCTACGAGCAGTACTTC
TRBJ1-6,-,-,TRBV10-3,CAISEGGAGSSYNSPLHF,TGTGCCATCAGTGAGGGGGGGGCAGGGAGCTCCTATAATTCACCCCTCCACTTT
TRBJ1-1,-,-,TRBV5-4,CASSLVVGMNTEAFF,TGTGCCAGCAGCTTGGTTGTGGGGATGAACACTGAAGCTTTCTTT
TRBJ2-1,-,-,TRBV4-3,CASSQVHALPLSDEQFF,TGCGCCAGCAGCCAAGTCCACGCCTTACCGCTCTCGGATGAGCAGTTCTTC
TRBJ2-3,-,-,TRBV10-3,CAISVLDRSVDTQYF,TGTGCCATCAGTGTTTTGGACAGATCTGTTGATACGCAGTATTTT
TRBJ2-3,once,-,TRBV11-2,CASSSGLNTQYF,TGTGCCAGCAGCTCAGGACTTAATACGCAGTATTTT
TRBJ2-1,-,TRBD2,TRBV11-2,CASSLGAGGNLNEQFF,TGTGCCAGCAGCTTAGGAGCGGGGGGGAACCTCAATGAGCAGTTCTTC
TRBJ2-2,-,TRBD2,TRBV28,CASSLGGVGTGELFF,TGTGCCAGCAGTTTGGGAGGGGTTGGCACCGGGGAGCTGTTTTTT
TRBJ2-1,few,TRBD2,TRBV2,CASSEEAGGRSEQFF,TGTGCCAGCAGTGAAGAAGCGGGGGGGCGTAGTGAGCAGTTCTTC
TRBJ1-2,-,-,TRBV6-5,CASSPDRTVGYTF,TGTGCCAGCAGCCCCGACAGGACAGTTGGCTACACCTTC
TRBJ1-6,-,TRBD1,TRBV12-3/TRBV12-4,CASTGTGVSPLHF,TGTGCCAGCACCGGGACAGGGGTATCACCCCTCCACTTT
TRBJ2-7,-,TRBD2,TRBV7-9,CASSLVAGGPLSYEQYF,TGTGCCAGCAGCTTAGTAGCGGGGGGCCCACTCTCCTACGAGCAGTACTTC
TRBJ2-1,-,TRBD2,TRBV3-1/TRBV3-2,CASSPAAGTSGSFDYNEQFF,TGTGCCAGCAGCCCAGCGGCCGGGACTAGCGGGAGTTTCGACTACAATGAGCAGTTCTTC
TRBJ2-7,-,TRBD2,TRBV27,CASRTGTILSYEQYF,TGTGCCAGCAGAACCGGGACTATCCTATCCTACGAGCAGTACTTC
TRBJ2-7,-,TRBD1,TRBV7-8,CASSLSGQVYEQYF,TGTGCCAGCAGCTTATCTGGACAGGTTTACGAGCAGTACTTC
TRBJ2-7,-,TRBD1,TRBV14,CASSLRPTGVHEQYF,TGTGCCAGCAGCCTACGACCGACAGGGGTCCACGAGCAGTACTTC
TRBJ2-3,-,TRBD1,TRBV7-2,CASSLVKGQGRRGQYF,TGTGCCAGCAGCTTAGTAAAGGGACAGGGCCGACGGGGGCAGTATTTT
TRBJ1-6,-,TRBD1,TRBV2,CASGGQFNSPLHF,TGTGCCAGCGGGGGACAGTTCAATTCACCCCTCCACTTT
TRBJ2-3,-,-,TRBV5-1,CASSLADTQYF,TGCGCCAGCAGCTTGGCAGATACGCAGTATTTT
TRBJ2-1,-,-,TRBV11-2,CASSLDSHEQFF,TGTGCCAGCAGCTTAGATTCCCATGAGCAGTTCTTC
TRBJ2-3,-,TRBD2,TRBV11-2,CASSRAGGVGTDTQYF,TGTGCCAGCAGCCGGGCGGGGGGAGTCGGCACAGATACGCAGTATTTT
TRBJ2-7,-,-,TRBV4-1,CASSQERGTYEQYF,TGCGCCAGCAGCCAAGAACGCGGAACTTACGAGCAGTACTTC
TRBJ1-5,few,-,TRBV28,CASSPQGGGQPQHF,TGTGCCAGCAGTCCACAGGGAGGCGGTCAGCCCCAGCATTTT
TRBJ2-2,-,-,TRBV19,CASSPLGAGELFF,TGTGCCAGTAGTCCCCTCGGGGCGGGGGAGCTGTTTTTT
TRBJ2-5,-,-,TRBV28,CASSLSGAGETQYF,TGTGCCAGCAGTTTATCAGGGGCCGGAGAGACCCAGTACTTC
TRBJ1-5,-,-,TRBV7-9,CASRPGAHWDQPQHF,TGTGCCAGCAGGCCCGGGGCCCACTGGGATCAGCCCCAGCATTTT
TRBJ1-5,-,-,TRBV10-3,CAISAGPSNQPQHF,TGTGCCATCAGTGCAGGTCCTAGCAATCAGCCCCAGCATTTT
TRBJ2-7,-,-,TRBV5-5,CASSLEGGTSYEQYF,TGTGCCAGCAGCTTGGAGGGCGGGACATCTTACGAGCAGTACTTC
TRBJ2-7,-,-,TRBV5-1,CASSPAGYEQYF,TGCGCCAGCAGCCCCGCGGGGTACGAGCAGTACTTC
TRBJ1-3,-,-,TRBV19,CASSDRGPGNTIYF,TGTGCCAGTAGTGATCGGGGGCCTGGAAACACCATATATTTT
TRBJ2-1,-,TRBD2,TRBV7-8,CASSLRGGLVNEQFF,TGTGCCAGCAGCCTGCGGGGGGGCTTGGTCAATGAGCAGTTCTTC
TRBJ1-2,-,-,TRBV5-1,CASSLNGDYGYTF,TGCGCCAGCAGCCTGAACGGAGACTATGGCTACACCTTC
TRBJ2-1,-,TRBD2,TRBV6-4,CASSPTSGEPNEQFF,TGTGCCAGCAGCCCTACTAGCGGGGAGCCCAATGAGCAGTTCTTC
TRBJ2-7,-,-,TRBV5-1,CASSLVTGSSNEQYF,TGCGCCAGCAGCTTGGTCACAGGGTCAAGTAACGAGCAGTACTTC
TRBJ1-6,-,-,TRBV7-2,CASSSSPGVVNSPLHF,TGTGCCAGCAGCTCCAGTCCAGGTGTGGTAAATTCACCCCTCCACTTT
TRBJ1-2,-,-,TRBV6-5,CASSYASGRLTTF,TGTGCCAGCAGTTACGCCTCGGGACGTCTGACGACCTTC
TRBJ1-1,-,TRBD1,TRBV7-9,CASSQDRGTEAFF,TGTGCCAGCAGTCAGGACAGGGGTACTGAAGCTTTCTTT
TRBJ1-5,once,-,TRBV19,CASSTTDTSNQPQHF,TGTGCCAGTAGTACCACGGACACTAGCAATCAGCCCCAGCATTTT